One sample yielded the 32 T cell receptor beta chains listed below, sequenced in a study of shared clonotypes between healthy human individuals. Selected positively for CCR7 and CD45RO-negative, naive CD8 cells excluded terminally differentiated effector memory CD45RA+ cells. TCRdb's copy holds only in-frame clones and misses some; the assay was immunoSEQ multiplex PCR. The sample holds around 1,900,000 clones, 93% seen once. The sample was naive CD8+ T cells from PBMCs. Receptors were obtained from a man aged 18 to 30 in good health. Some clones in this sample may be carry-over from other donors' samples.

This chain joins TRBV4-3 and TRBJ2-7, with D perhaps matching TRBD1 (7 bases). V was cut by 3 bases and J by 2 bases, with 20 bases left in between. The germline V gene has CDR1 LGHNA and CDR2 YSLEER. The CDR3 consists of 17 residues. CDR3 sequence (DNA): TGCGCCAGCAGCCACCTCCCTCCAGGGGGAGGAACCTACGAGCAGTACTTC. This gives the protein CASSHLPPGGGTYEQYF.

Worth noting for this clone: This specimen includes other DNA sequences encoding the same CDR3. The chain links TRBV6-5 to TRBJ2-5; D may be TRBD2 (5 bases). Trimming left V 1 base short and J 0 bases short, with 6 bases between. Germline V lookup: CDR1 MNHEY, CDR2 SVGAGI. This CDR3 comprises 14 residues. The CDR3 region has the DNA TGTGCCAGCAGTTACTTCGGGAACCAAGAGACCCAGTACTTC. Translated: CASSYFGNQETQYF.

V usage is TRBV9 and J usage is TRBJ1-2; possible D gene TRBD1, 6 bases. This CDR3 contains 13 residues. Germline-derived CDR1 and CDR2 are SGDLS and YYNGEE. The V and J ends lost 5 bases and 8 bases respectively, with 16 bases between them. In nucleotides, the CDR3 is TGTGCCAGCAGGTCAGGGGTTGTGGGAGGCTACACCTTC. Translating it yields CASRSGVVGGYTF.

This clone occurred once. This chain links TRBV27 with TRBJ2-7; 7 nucleotides agree with TRBD1. Germline V lookup: CDR1 MNHEY, CDR2 SMNVEV (reference sequence). The CDR3 totals 13 residues. V shed 7 bases and J 4 bases; nucleotides not matched to a gene: 7. CDR3 sequence reads: CASKGAKGYEQYF. The CDR3 nucleotides are TGTGCCAGCAAGGGGGCCAAGGGATACGAGCAGTACTTC.

The chain links TRBV6-5 to TRBJ2-7, with D perhaps TRBD1 or TRBD2 (5 bases each). This CDR3 has 15 amino acids. Germline V lookup: CDR1 MNHEY, CDR2 SVGAGI. The V end was cut by 4 bases, the J end by 1 base, with 14 bases between. Here the CDR3 DNA reads TGTGCCAGCAGTTCCCCTAGGGACGGATCCTACGAGCAGTACTTC. This encodes CASSSPRDGSYEQYF.

This chain uses TRBV27 with TRBJ1-1; 8 nucleotides agree with TRBD1. After removal of 3 bases from V and 5 bases from J, the junction contained 5 bases not matched to a gene. Looked up from germline, CDR1 is MNHEY and CDR2 is SMNVEV (reference sequence). The CDR3 is 14 residues long. CDR3 protein: CASSFQGARTEAFF. The DNA of the CDR3 is TGTGCCAGCAGTTTCCAGGGGGCTCGGACTGAAGCTTTCTTT.

This chain joins TRBV5-1 and TRBJ2-7, with D possibly being TRBD1 (6 bases). Trimming removed 5 bases at V and 1 base at J, with 19 bases between. The CDR3 totals 16 residues. Germline V CDR1 and CDR2: SGHRS, YFSETQ. This chain's CDR3 is CASSHNRDSPSYEQYF. In DNA form, the CDR3 reads TGCGCCAGCAGTCACAACAGGGATAGCCCTTCCTACGAGCAGTACTTC.

The V and J genes are TRBV6-1 and TRBJ1-5; D is possibly TRBD1 (5 bases). The V end was cut by 6 bases, the J end by 6 bases, with 15 bases between. From germline, CDR1 is MNHNS and CDR2 SASEGT. This CDR3 contains 14 residues. CDR3 DNA sequence: TGTGCCAGCAGGGGGCGGGGGTCGCCTCAGCCCCAGCATTTT. Amino acids: CASRGRGSPQPQHF.

The chain couples TRBV27 to TRBJ2-2, with 11 nucleotides matching TRBD2. Trimming at V came to 7 bases and at J to 9 bases, leaving 7 bases not matched to a gene. Germline values: CDR1 MNHEY, CDR2 SMNVEV (reference sequence). The CDR3 sequence is 14 residues long. CDR3: CASTNGLAGRELFF. In DNA form, the CDR3 reads TGTGCCAGCACCAACGGACTAGCGGGCCGGGAGCTGTTTTTT.

The chain is built from TRBV7-9 and TRBJ2-3; no reliable D call. The germline V gene encodes CDR1 SEHNR and CDR2 FQNEAQ (reference sequence). The CDR3 spans 13 residues. Trimming shortened V by 6 bases and J by 5 bases, and 12 bases separated the two germline ends. CDR3 coding DNA: TGTGCCAGCAGTTCGGTGATGGGAGATACGCAGTATTTT. This codes for CASSSVMGDTQYF.

V usage is TRBV28 and J usage is TRBJ2-3, with unresolved D. The CDR3 runs 15 residues. Per the germline V gene, CDR1 is MDHEN and CDR2 is SYDVKM. V was clipped by 2 bases and J by 4 bases, with 13 bases between them. CDR3 DNA: TGTGCCAGCAGTTTAATCGCCTCACTGGCAGATACGCAGTATTTT. Translating it yields CASSLIASLADTQYF. The full variable domain, in which reference TRBV28 and TRBJ2-3 provide the parts outside the CDR3, is DVKVTQSSRYLVKRTGEKVFLECVQDMDHENMFWYRQDPGLGLRLIYFSYDVKMKEKGDIPEGYSVSREKKERFSLILESASTNQTSMYLCASSLIASLADTQYFGPGTRLTVL.

V and J are TRBV4-1 and TRBJ1-4, with D possibly matching TRBD1 (6 bases). The V end was cut by 3 bases, the J end by 13 bases, with 15 bases between. The CDR3 totals 13 residues. Per the germline V gene, CDR1 is MGHRA and CDR2 is YSYEKL. The CDR3 DNA follows: TGCGCCAGCAGCCATAGCCAGGGAGGGGGACTGTTTTTT. Its protein product is CASSHSQGGGLFF.

V usage is TRBV7-6 and J usage is TRBJ2-3; maybe TRBD2 (6 bases). The CDR3 runs 18 residues. In germline, CDR1 is SGHVS, CDR2 FNYEAQ. V was trimmed by 5 bases and J by 2 bases, leaving 23 bases between them. The CDR3: CASSPPTTEGGITDTQYF. CDR3 sequence (DNA): TGTGCCAGCAGCCCACCGACGACAGAGGGAGGTATCACAGATACGCAGTATTTT. Variable domain in full (rest from reference TRBV7-6 and TRBJ2-3): GAGVSQSPRYKVTKRGQDVALRCDPISGHVSLYWYRQALGQGPEFLTYFNYEAQQDKSGLPNDRFSAERPEGSISTLTIQRTEQRDSAMYRCASSPPTTEGGITDTQYFGPGTRLTVL.

The chain uses TRBV4-3 and TRBJ2-7; 11 bases agree with TRBD2. In germline, CDR1 is LGHNA, CDR2 YSLEER. The CDR3 has 20 amino acids. The trim removed 1 base at V and 1 base at J, leaving 15 bases unmatched. CDR3 protein: CASSQVLSLAGGLRSYEQYF. The CDR3 DNA reads TGCGCCAGCAGCCAAGTATTAAGCCTAGCGGGAGGCCTCAGGTCCTACGAGCAGTACTTC.

As to this clone: Other nucleotide sequences from this sample produce the same CDR3. This rearrangement joins TRBV7-9 to TRBJ2-3, with 9 nucleotides matching TRBD1. Germline lookup yields CDR1 SEHNR and CDR2 FQNEAQ (reference sequence). Trimming removed 4 bases from V and 3 bases from J; junction bases left unmatched: 5. CDR3 length: 15 residues. Written as DNA, the CDR3 is TGTGCCAGCAGCTCCCGGGACAGGGATACAGATACGCAGTATTTT. It yields the protein CASSSRDRDTDTQYF.

This chain links TRBV9 with TRBJ1-2; unclear D gene. V was cut by 0 bases and J by 0 bases, with 9 bases left in between. CDR1 is SGDLS, CDR2 YYNGEE, per germline. This CDR3 is 15 amino acids long. CDR3 bases: TGTGCCAGCAGCGTAGTAGACGGACCTAACTATGGCTACACCTTC. Encoded protein: CASSVVDGPNYGYTF.

Details on this clone: Within the sample, other DNA sequences also encode this same CDR3. The chain links TRBV27 to TRBJ2-7, with a tentative D call TRBD2 (6 bases). This CDR3 comprises 13 residues. Germline V gives CDR1 MNHEY, CDR2 SMNVEV (reference sequence). The V end was cut by 6 bases, the J end by 2 bases, with 11 bases between. The CDR3 nucleotides are TGTGCCAGCAGCGCGGGGCCCCCCTACGAGCAGTACTTC. As protein: CASSAGPPYEQYF.

There are a few counts of this clone. The chain links TRBV28 to TRBJ1-4, with 10 bases that match TRBD1. The junction had 4 bases not matched to a gene; V was cut back by 8 bases and J by 4 bases. Germline lookup yields CDR1 MDHEN and CDR2 SYDVKM. The CDR3 sequence is 14 residues long. The CDR3 loop is CASDGQGVNEKLFF. CDR3 DNA sequence: TGTGCCAGCGACGGACAGGGGGTTAATGAAAAACTGTTTTTT.

The V and J genes are TRBV7-2 and TRBJ2-5; 8 positions match TRBD2. The V gene end was trimmed by 5 bases and the J gene end by 10 bases; junction bases not matched to a gene: 9. Germline CDR1 is SGHTA and CDR2 is FQGNSA. The CDR3 runs 13 residues. The CDR3 loop reads CASSSPPGLDQYF. The CDR3 DNA is TGTGCCAGCAGCAGCCCGCCGGGACTAGACCAGTACTTC.

The genes are TRBV27 and TRBJ2-7; TRBD1 aligns across 12 bases. This CDR3 contains 13 residues. Germline trimming cut 5 bases from V and 6 bases from J; bases unmatched to any gene: 2. The germline gives CDR1 MNHEY, CDR2 SMNVEV (reference sequence). The CDR3 bases are TGTGCCAGCAGTGGGACAGGGGGCCTCGAGCAGTACTTC. Encoded protein: CASSGTGGLEQYF.

The V gene is TRBV13, the J gene TRBJ2-3; 10 bases align to TRBD2. The CDR3 is 16 residues long. The junction had 8 bases not matched to a gene; V was cut back by 6 bases and J by 2 bases. The germline gives CDR1 PRHDT, CDR2 FYEKMQ (reference sequence). The CDR3 DNA follows: TGTGCCAGCAGATCTCTTAGCGGGAGGAACACAGATACGCAGTATTTT. This translates into CASRSLSGRNTDTQYF.

The chain has TRBV5-4 and TRBJ2-7; TRBD1 agrees at 7 bases. Per germline, CDR1 SGHNT and CDR2 YYREEE (reference sequence). CDR3 length: 15 amino acids. V shed 4 bases, J shed 0 bases, and the junction held 7 bases outside the gene matches. The CDR3 DNA reads as TGTGCCAGCAGCCCCGGACAGGAAAGCTCCTACGAGCAGTACTTC. Amino acid sequence: CASSPGQESSYEQYF.

The V and J genes are TRBV9 and TRBJ2-2; D is undetermined. Germline V gene lookup returns CDR1 SGDLS and CDR2 YYNGEE. The CDR3 is 12 residues long. Trimming removed 2 bases at V and 9 bases at J, with 8 bases between. For the CDR3, the DNA is TGTGCCAGCAGCGTTCCCTCACGGGAGCTGTTTTTT. This sequence encodes CASSVPSRELFF.

The J gene is TRBJ2-7, the V gene TRBV10-3; TRBD2 might be the D (5 bases). Germline V lookup: CDR1 ENHRY, CDR2 SYGVKD. V dropped 0 bases and J dropped 6 bases, with 21 bases sitting between them. The CDR3 totals 17 residues. CDR3: CAISESGVTRESGEQYF. The DNA of the CDR3 is TGTGCCATCAGTGAGTCGGGAGTAACTAGAGAGTCGGGCGAGCAGTACTTC.

The rearrangement links TRBV7-9 to TRBJ2-2, with TRBD1 as a possible D gene (6 bases). The CDR3 has 18 amino acids. CDR1 and CDR2 (germline): SEHNR, FQNEAQ (reference sequence). Trimming cost V 5 bases and J 7 bases, with 26 bases left between them. CDR3 bases: TGTGCCAGCAGCCCAGCAAAGGGGGACATTACGCCGCACGGGGAGCTGTTTTTT. Protein product: CASSPAKGDITPHGELFF. Complete variable domain (other parts from reference TRBV7-9 and TRBJ2-2): DTGVSQNPRHKITKRGQNVTFRCDPISEHNRLYWYRQTLGQGPEFLTYFQNEAQLEKSRLLSDRFSAERPKGSFSTLEIQRTEQGDSAMYLCASSPAKGDITPHGELFFGEGSRLTVL.

Remarks on this clone: Other DNA sequences of this sample code for an identical CDR3. V gene TRBV9 combines with J gene TRBJ2-1; TRBD2 aligns across 7 bases. The J segment lost 5 bases and the V segment lost 0 bases, leaving 2 bases of the junction unmatched. The CDR3 is 14 amino acids. Looked up from germline, CDR1 is SGDLS and CDR2 is YYNGEE. This chain's CDR3 is CASSVGTRDNEQFF. CDR3 bases: TGTGCCAGCAGCGTAGGGACTAGGGACAATGAGCAGTTCTTC.

This clone was found once. This chain uses TRBV9 with TRBJ1-4, with 10 positions matching TRBD1. Per the germline V gene, CDR1 is SGDLS and CDR2 is YYNGEE. The CDR3 is 16 amino acids. The junction had 3 bases not matched to a gene; V was cut back by 0 bases and J by 4 bases. The CDR3, as DNA: TGTGCCAGCAGCGTAGCTGGGACAGGGGTTAATGAAAAACTGTTTTTT. It encodes CASSVAGTGVNEKLFF. The variable domain in full, with the rest retrieved from reference TRBV9 and TRBJ1-4, is DSGVTQTPKHLITATGQRVTLRCSPRSGDLSVYWYQQSLDQGLQFLIQYYNGEERAKGNILERFSAQQFPDLHSELNLSSLELGDSALYFCASSVAGTGVNEKLFFGSGTQLSVL.

This chain connects TRBV6-5 to TRBJ1-3; D might be TRBD1 (6 bases). The CDR3 has 13 amino acids. The V and J ends lost 6 bases and 4 bases respectively, with 10 bases between them. Germline CDR1 is MNHEY and CDR2 is SVGAGI. The CDR3 region is CASSPGQGNTIYF. The DNA of the CDR3 is TGTGCCAGCAGCCCCGGACAGGGAAACACCATATATTTT.

This clone appeared a single time. The chain couples TRBV6-1 to TRBJ1-1; no clear D. This CDR3 spans 16 amino acids. Germline lookup yields CDR1 MNHNS and CDR2 SASEGT. V lost 0 bases and J lost 4, with 15 bases in between. In nucleotides, the CDR3 is TGTGCCAGCAGTGAAGCGGTTCGCGGGTCGATCACTGAAGCTTTCTTT. This codes for CASSEAVRGSITEAFF.

The chain joins TRBV7-9 to TRBJ2-1; weak D call: TRBD1 (6 bases). The V gene's germline CDR1 is SEHNR and CDR2 FQNEAQ (reference sequence). Trimming cost V 6 bases and J 6 bases, with 15 bases left between them. The CDR3 is 14 amino acids. In DNA form, the CDR3 reads TGTGCCAGCAGTCAGACAGGTGTCCTCAATGAGCAGTTCTTC. Amino acids: CASSQTGVLNEQFF.

V usage is TRBV7-8 and J usage is TRBJ1-5; possibly TRBD1 for D (6 bases). Trimming left V 6 bases short and J 4 bases short, with 22 bases between. CDR1 is SGHVS, CDR2 FQNEAQ, per germline. There are 17 residues in the CDR3. DNA for the CDR3: TGTGCCAGCAGTAGACTATTCGGACAGACCTCTAATCAGCCCCAGCATTTT. Its protein is CASSRLFGQTSNQPQHF.

V is TRBV4-2 and J is TRBJ2-5, with D perhaps matching TRBD1 (5 bases). With the DNA end fitting TRBJ2-7 better, the J assignment may be wrong. Germline V lookup: CDR1 LGHNA, CDR2 YNFKEQ. This CDR3 has 17 residues. CDR3 sequence: CASSQDLEGAKSYEQYF. The CDR3 region has the DNA TGTGCCAGCAGCCAAGATCTTGAAGGGGCGAAGTCCTACGAGCAGTACTTC.